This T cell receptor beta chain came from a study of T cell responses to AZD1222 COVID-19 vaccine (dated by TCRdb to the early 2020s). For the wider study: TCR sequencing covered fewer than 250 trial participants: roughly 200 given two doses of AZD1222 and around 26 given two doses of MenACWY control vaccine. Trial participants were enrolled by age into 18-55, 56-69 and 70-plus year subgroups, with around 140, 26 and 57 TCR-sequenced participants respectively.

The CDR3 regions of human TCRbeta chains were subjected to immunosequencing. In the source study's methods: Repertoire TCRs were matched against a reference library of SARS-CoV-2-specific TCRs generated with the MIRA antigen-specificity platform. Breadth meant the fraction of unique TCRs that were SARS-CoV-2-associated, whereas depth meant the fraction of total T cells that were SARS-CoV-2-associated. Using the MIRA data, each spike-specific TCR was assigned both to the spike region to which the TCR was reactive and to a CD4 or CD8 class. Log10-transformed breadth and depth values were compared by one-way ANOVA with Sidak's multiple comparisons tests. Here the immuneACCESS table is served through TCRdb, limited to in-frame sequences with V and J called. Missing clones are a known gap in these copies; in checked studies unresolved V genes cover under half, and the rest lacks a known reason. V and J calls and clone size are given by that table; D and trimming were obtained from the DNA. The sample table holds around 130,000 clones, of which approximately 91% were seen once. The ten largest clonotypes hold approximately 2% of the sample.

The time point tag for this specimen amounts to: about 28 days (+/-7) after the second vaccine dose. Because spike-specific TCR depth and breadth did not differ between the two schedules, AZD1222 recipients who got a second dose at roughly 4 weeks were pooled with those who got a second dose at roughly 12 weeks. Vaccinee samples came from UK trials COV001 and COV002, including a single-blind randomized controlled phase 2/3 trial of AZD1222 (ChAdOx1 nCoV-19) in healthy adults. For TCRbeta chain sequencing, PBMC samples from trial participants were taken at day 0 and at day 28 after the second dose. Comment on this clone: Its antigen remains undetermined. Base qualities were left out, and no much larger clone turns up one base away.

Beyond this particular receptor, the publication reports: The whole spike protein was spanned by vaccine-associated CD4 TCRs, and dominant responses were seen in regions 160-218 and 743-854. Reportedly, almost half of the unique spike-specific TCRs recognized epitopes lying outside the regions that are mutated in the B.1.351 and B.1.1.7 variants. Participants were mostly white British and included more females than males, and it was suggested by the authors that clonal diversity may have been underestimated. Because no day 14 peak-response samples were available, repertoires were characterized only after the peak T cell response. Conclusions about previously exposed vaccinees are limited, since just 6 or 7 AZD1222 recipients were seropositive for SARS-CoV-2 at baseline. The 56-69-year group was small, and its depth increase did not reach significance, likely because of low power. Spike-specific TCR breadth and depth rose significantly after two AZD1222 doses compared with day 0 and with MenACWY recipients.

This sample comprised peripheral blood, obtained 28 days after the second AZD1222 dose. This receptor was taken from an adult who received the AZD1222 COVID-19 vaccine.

CDR3 protein: CASSPRRLSSYNEQFF. The sequenced DNA: TGTGCCAGCAGCCCCCGACGACTATCCTCCTACAATGAGCAGTTCTTC. The rearranged segments are TRBV7-8 and TRBJ2-1; TRBD2 is a weak D gene call, 5 bases matching. CDR1 and CDR2 are drawn from the germline V gene: SGHVS, FQNEAQ. Trimming costs V 5 bases and J 0 bases, and their ends lie 14 bases apart. The CDR3 has 16 amino acids, counting the end cysteine and phenylalanine. Only the CDR3 part of the read is kept: 48 bases, read in frame from the first base.